This is a list of T cell receptor beta chains from one sample in a study of CD8 T cells in Susac syndrome. TCRdb re-called the immunoSEQ multiplex PCR reads through MiXCR, storing one row per CDR3 protein. Here the sample spans just over 300,000 distinct CDR3 sequences, around 92% being singletons. The specimen sequenced was CD4+ T cells from PBMCs. Receptor source: a human donor with multiple sclerosis. CDR3s include the opening cysteine and the closing phenylalanine or tryptophan. Fields, in order: D gene, clone size, J gene, V gene, CDR3 DNA, CDR3 protein. D genes are given only for firm matches. Some rows mark clone size as missing; the rest say once, few, many or name a class of expanded clone.

>TRBD2|NA|TRBJ2-1|TRBV20-1
TGCAGTGCTGCGGCGGGACTAGCGGAAAAGAAGTTCTTC
CSAAAGLAEKKFF
>TRBD2|NA|TRBJ2-7|TRBV20-1
TGCAGTGCTAGTAGGATAGCGGGGCCCTACGAGCAGTACTTC
CSASRIAGPYEQYF
>TRBD1|once|TRBJ2-3|TRBV5-1
TGCGCCAGCAGCTTGGCAGGGGGCGCAGATACGCAGTATTTT
CASSLAGGADTQYF
>TRBD2|NA|TRBJ2-1|TRBV2
TGTGCCAGCTTGCGAAAACTAGCGGGAGGGGCTCGTGAGCAGTTCTTC
CASLRKLAGGAREQFF
>TRBD2|NA|TRBJ2-7|TRBV5-1
TGCGCCAGCAGTTTGAACCAACTAGCGGGAGAGCCCCTCGAGCAGTACTTC
CASSLNQLAGEPLEQYF
>TRBD2|NA|TRBJ2-3|TRBV20-1
TGCAGTGCTAGTCTAGCGGGGGGGGACACAGATACGCAGTATTTT
CSASLAGGDTDTQYF
>NA|NA|TRBJ1-4|TRBV20-1
TGCAGTGCTCTCTCCGGGCCGGATGAAAAACTGTTTTTT
CSALSGPDEKLFF
>NA|few|TRBJ1-1|TRBV27
TGTGCCAGCAGTTTTCCCGGGAACACTGAAGCTTTCTTT
CASSFPGNTEAFF
>NA|NA|TRBJ1-2|TRBV18
TGTGCCAGCTCACCATTCGAAATCGGGGCCGGCTACACCTTC
CASSPFEIGAGYTF
>NA|NA|TRBJ1-2|TRBV6-2/TRBV6-3
TGTGCCAGCAGCAACAGGCATTTCTCTGGCTACACCTTC
CASSNRHFSGYTF
>NA|NA|TRBJ2-1|TRBV4-1
TGCGCCAGCAGCCAAGGGACTGACCGAACAGGGACTCAGGTTATGAAGCAGTTCTTC
CASSQGTDRTGTQVMKQFF
>TRBD2|NA|TRBJ2-3|TRBV20-1
TGCAGTGCTAGAGATCCAAGCGGGGGCACAGATACGCAGTATTTT
CSARDPSGGTDTQYF
>NA|NA|TRBJ1-1|TRBV3-1
TGTGCCAGCAGCCAAGGCCCTGAAGCTTTCTTT
CASSQGPEAFF
>NA|NA|TRBJ2-7|TRBV19
TGTGCCAGTAGTACAATTGGAGGGGGCGCGTACGAGCAGTACTTC
CASSTIGGGAYEQYF
>NA|NA|TRBJ2-1|TRBV12-3/TRBV12-4
TGTGCCAGCAGAAACGTGGATGAGCAGTTCTTC
CASRNVDEQFF
>TRBD1|NA|TRBJ1-1|TRBV29-1
TGCAGCGCCTCGGACAGGGATAACACTGAAGCTTTCTTT
CSASDRDNTEAFF
>NA|NA|TRBJ1-2|TRBV4-2
TGTGCCAGCACGGGTGAGGGCTATGGCCACACCTTC
CASTGEGYGHTF